This passage covers 8 T cell receptor beta chains from one sample sequenced in a study of cytomegalovirus exposure and HLA in healthy donors. With 60 Vbeta and 13 Jbeta primers, the PCR was carried out. Sequencing was performed with immunoSEQ multiplex PCR; in TCRdb, only in-frame clones are kept and a portion is missing. The repertoire consists of some 150,000 clones, with approximately 77% occurring once and the leading ten covering around 1.5%. The sequenced sample consisted of PBMCs. These receptors all come from a woman in her forties in good health and CMV-seronegative.

The gene calls are TRBV5-1 and TRBJ1-6; 10 nucleotides align to TRBD1. The CDR3 covers 16 residues. The ends lost 3 bases at V and 9 bases at J; junction bases unmatched: 9. Germline V gene lookup returns CDR1 SGHRS and CDR2 YFSETQ. The CDR3 sequence is CASSSGTGDPGSPLHF. CDR3 in DNA: TGCGCCAGCAGCTCCGGGACAGGGGATCCCGGTTCACCCCTCCACTTT.

V usage is TRBV4-2 and J usage is TRBJ2-7; no clear D gene. Between the trimmed V and J ends, which lost 1 base and 4 bases, there was a span of 8 bases. This CDR3 spans 13 amino acids. Germline CDR1 is LGHNA and CDR2 is YNFKEQ. This CDR3 is CASSQGADYEQYF. CDR3 nucleotide sequence: TGTGCCAGCAGCCAAGGCGCGGATTACGAGCAGTACTTC.

This clone was detected a few times. The chain links TRBV7-9 to TRBJ1-5; TRBD1 is a possible D gene (5 bases). Germline lookup yields CDR1 SEHNR and CDR2 FQNEAQ (reference sequence). The CDR3 spans 15 residues. V was pared by 1 base and J by 3 bases, with 10 bases between. The DNA of the CDR3 is TGTGCCAGCAGCTTAGATGGGGGGTTCAATCAGCCCCAGCATTTT. Translation gives CASSLDGGFNQPQHF.

The J gene is TRBJ2-7, the V gene TRBV5-1; 8 positions match TRBD2. The germline V gene encodes CDR1 SGHRS and CDR2 YFSETQ. This CDR3 contains 14 residues. With V trimmed by 1 base and J by 2 bases, 2 bases remained unmatched. CDR3 in DNA: TGCGCCAGCAGCTTGTCCGGGGGGGCCTACGAGCAGTACTTC. Protein product: CASSLSGGAYEQYF. Full variable domain (missing parts from reference TRBV5-1 and TRBJ2-7): KAGVTQTPRYLIKTRGQQVTLSCSPISGHRSVSWYQQTPGQGLQFLFEYFSETQRNKGNFPGRFSGRQFSNSRSEMNVSTLELGDSALYLCASSLSGGAYEQYFGPGTRLTVT.

The chain couples TRBV7-9 to TRBJ2-1; 13 bases are shared with TRBD2. CDR3 size: 15 residues. Germline assignment: CDR1 SEHNR and CDR2 FQNEAQ (reference sequence). V lost 8 bases, J lost 5 bases, and 6 bases stayed unmatched. The CDR3 coding sequence is TGTGCCAGCGCCACTAGCGGGGGGGCCCACAATGAGCAGTTCTTC. Its translation: CASATSGGAHNEQFF.

The J gene is TRBJ1-1, the V gene TRBV7-3; the D gene is possibly TRBD1 (5 bases). The CDR3 covers 13 residues. Trimming took off 6 bases at V and 3 bases at J, with 11 bases between the two ends. Germline CDR1 and CDR2: SGHTA and FQGTGA. CDR3 in amino acids: CASSPDRDTEAFF. The CDR3 DNA follows: TGTGCCAGCAGTCCCGACAGAGACACTGAAGCTTTCTTT.

Written as DNA, the CDR3 is TGCAGCGGGCGGGGGGGCACAGATACGCAGTATTTT. Its protein is CSGRGGTDTQYF. The chain couples TRBV29-1 to TRBJ2-3; TRBD2 aligns across 8 bases. The trim removed 7 bases at V and 1 base at J, leaving 1 base unmatched. The CDR3 contains 12 residues. Germline V gene lookup returns CDR1 SQVTM and CDR2 ANQGSEA.

The chain is built from TRBV11-2 and TRBJ2-3, with TRBD2 matching 9 bases. Trimming at V came to 3 bases and at J to 2 bases, leaving 6 bases not matched to a gene. Germline assignment: CDR1 SGHAT and CDR2 FQNNGV. The CDR3 has 16 residues. The CDR3 spells CASSFLAGAVTDTQYF. CDR3 nucleotides: TGTGCCAGCAGCTTTTTAGCGGGGGCGGTCACAGATACGCAGTATTTT.